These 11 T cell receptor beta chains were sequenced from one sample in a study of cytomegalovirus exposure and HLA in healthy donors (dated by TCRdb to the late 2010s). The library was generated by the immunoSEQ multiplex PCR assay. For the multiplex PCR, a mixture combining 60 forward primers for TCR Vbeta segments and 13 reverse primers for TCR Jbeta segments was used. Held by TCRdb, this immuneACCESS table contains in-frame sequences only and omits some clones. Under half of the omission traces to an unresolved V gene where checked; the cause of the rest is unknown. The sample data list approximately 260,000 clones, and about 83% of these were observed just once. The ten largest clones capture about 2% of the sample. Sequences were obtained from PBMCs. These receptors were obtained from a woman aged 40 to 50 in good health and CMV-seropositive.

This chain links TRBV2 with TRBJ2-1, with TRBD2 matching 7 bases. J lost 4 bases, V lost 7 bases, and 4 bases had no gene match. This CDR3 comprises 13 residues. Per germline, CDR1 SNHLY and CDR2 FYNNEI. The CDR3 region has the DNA TGTGCCAGCAAGGGGCGGGAGTACAATGAGCAGTTCTTC. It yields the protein CASKGREYNEQFF. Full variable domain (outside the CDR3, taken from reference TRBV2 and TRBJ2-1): EPEVTQTPSHQVTQMGQEVILRCVPISNHLYFYWYRQILGQKVEFLVSFYNNEISEKSEIFDDQFSVERPDGSNFTLKIRSTKLEDSAMYFCASKGREYNEQFFGPGTRLTVL.

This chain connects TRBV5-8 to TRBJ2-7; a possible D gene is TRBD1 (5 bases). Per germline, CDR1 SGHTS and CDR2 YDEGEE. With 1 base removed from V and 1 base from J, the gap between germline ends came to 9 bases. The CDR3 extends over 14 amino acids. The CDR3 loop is CASSLRAGSYEQYF. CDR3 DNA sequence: TGTGCCAGCAGCTTGAGGGCAGGGTCCTACGAGCAGTACTTC.

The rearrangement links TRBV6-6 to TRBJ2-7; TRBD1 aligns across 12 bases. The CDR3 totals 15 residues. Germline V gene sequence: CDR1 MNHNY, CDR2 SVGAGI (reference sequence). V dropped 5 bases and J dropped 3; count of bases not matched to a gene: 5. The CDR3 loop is CASSPGQGADYEQYF. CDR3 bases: TGTGCCAGCAGTCCGGGACAGGGGGCGGACTACGAGCAGTACTTC.

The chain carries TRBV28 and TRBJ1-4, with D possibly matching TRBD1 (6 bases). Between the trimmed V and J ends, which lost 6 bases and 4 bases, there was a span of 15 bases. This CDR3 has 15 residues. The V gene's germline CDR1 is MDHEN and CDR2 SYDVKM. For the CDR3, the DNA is TGTGCCAGCAGCCCTCCTGACAGGTATAATGAAAAACTGTTTTTT. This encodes CASSPPDRYNEKLFF.

The CDR3 bases are TGTGCCAGCAGCGTTCCGACGACTAGCGGGAGATACAATGAGCAGTTCTTC. This translates into CASSVPTTSGRYNEQFF. The gene calls are TRBV7-8 and TRBJ2-1; 12 nucleotides align to TRBD2. CDR1 and CDR2 (germline): SGHVS, FQNEAQ. This CDR3 region has 17 residues. V lost 5 bases, J lost 4 bases, and 9 bases stayed unmatched.

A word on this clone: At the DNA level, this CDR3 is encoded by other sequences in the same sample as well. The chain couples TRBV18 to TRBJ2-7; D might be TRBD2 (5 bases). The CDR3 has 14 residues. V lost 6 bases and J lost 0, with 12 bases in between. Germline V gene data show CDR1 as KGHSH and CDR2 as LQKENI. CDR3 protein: CASSPGLDSYEQYF. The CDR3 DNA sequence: TGTGCCAGCTCGCCCGGACTCGACTCCTACGAGCAGTACTTC.

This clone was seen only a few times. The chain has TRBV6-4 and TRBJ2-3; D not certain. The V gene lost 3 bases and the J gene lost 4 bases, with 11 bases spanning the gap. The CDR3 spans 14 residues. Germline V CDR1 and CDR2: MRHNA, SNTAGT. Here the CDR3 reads CASSEDATPDTQYF. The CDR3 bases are TGTGCCAGCAGTGAAGATGCGACACCAGATACGCAGTATTTT.

The CDR3 protein is CASRRTSGNTGELFF. DNA for the CDR3: TGTGCCAGCAGGCGGACTAGCGGAAACACCGGGGAGCTGTTTTTT. The V call is TRBV6-6, the J call TRBJ2-2, with TRBD2 identical over 10 bases. The CDR3 spans 15 residues. The V gene's germline CDR1 is MNHNY and CDR2 SVGAGI (reference sequence). The J segment lost 2 bases and the V segment lost 6 bases, leaving 3 bases of the junction unmatched.

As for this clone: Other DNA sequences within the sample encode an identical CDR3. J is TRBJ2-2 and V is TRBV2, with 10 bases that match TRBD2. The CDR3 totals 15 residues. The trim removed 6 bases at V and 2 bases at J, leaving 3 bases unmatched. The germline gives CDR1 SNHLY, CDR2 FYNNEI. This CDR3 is CASRGLAVNTGELFF. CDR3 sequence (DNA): TGTGCCAGCAGAGGACTAGCGGTAAACACCGGGGAGCTGTTTTTT.

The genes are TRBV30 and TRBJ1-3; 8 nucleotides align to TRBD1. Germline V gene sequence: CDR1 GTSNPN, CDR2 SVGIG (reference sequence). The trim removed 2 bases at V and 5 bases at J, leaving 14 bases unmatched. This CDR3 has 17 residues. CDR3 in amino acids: CAWSPYGQGAGRNTIYF. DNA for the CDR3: TGTGCCTGGAGTCCTTACGGGCAGGGGGCAGGAAGAAACACCATATATTTT.

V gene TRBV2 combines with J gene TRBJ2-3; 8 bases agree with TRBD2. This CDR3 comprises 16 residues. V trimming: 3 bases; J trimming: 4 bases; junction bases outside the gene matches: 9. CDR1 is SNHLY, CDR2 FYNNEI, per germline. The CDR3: CASSDPGRAGADTQYF. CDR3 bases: TGTGCCAGCAGTGACCCCGGGAGGGCAGGGGCAGATACGCAGTATTTT. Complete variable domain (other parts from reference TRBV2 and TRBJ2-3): EPEVTQTPSHQVTQMGQEVILRCVPISNHLYFYWYRQILGQKVEFLVSFYNNEISEKSEIFDDQFSVERPDGSNFTLKIRSTKLEDSAMYFCASSDPGRAGADTQYFGPGTRLTVL.